This passage covers 8 T cell receptor beta chains from one sample sequenced in a study of neoadjuvant anti-PD-1 for oral cavity cancer (dated by TCRdb to about 2021). The time point label here, explained by the study, means: before neoadjuvant nivolumab. The library was built by means of the immunoSEQ multiplex PCR assay. In TCRdb, the immuneACCESS table is reduced to in-frame sequences with V and J assigned. These tables do not hold every clone; where another copy was compared, an unresolved V gene accounts for under half, and the others remain unexplained. The sample table holds roughly 6,600 clones, of which 55% to 75% were seen once. In total, the top ten clones hold approximately 3% of the sample. The starting material was PBMCs, obtained before nivolumab (anti-PD-1) treatment. The receptors here all came from a person aged 35 to 85 with oral cavity squamous cell carcinoma.

This clone was seen once. This chain uses TRBV4-3 with TRBJ2-3; D might be TRBD1 (5 bases). Trimming pared 3 bases from V and 4 bases from J, leaving 8 bases between. The CDR3 has 13 amino acids. Germline lookup yields CDR1 LGHNA and CDR2 YSLEER. The CDR3 DNA reads as TGCGCCAGCAGCCAGGCACAGGCAGATACGCAGTATTTT. This sequence encodes CASSQAQADTQYF.

The rearrangement uses TRBV19 and TRBJ1-2; D gene ambiguous. Trimming pared 6 bases from V and 10 bases from J, leaving 12 bases between. Germline V gives CDR1 LNHDA, CDR2 SQIVND (reference sequence). This CDR3 spans 11 amino acids. The CDR3 nucleotides read TGTGCCAGTAGCCAAATCTCCATCTACACCTTC. Encoded protein: CASSQISIYTF.

CDR3: CASSSRILTSGGIYEQYF. The CDR3 DNA sequence: TGTGCCAGCAGTTCTAGAATTCTGACTAGCGGGGGGATCTACGAGCAGTACTTC. The chain couples TRBV28 to TRBJ2-7; 13 bases agree with TRBD2. The CDR3 covers 18 residues. V lost 4 bases, J lost 3 bases, and 12 bases stayed unmatched. CDR1 and CDR2 (germline): MDHEN, SYDVKM.

The gene calls are TRBV15 and TRBJ2-7, with 11 bases matching TRBD1. The junction had 12 bases not matched to a gene; V was cut back by 4 bases and J by 4 bases. There are 17 residues in the CDR3. The germline V gene encodes CDR1 LNHNV and CDR2 YYDKDF (reference sequence). CDR3 amino acids: CATSTRLGQGVSYEQYF. The CDR3 nucleotides are TGTGCCACCAGCACACGTTTGGGACAGGGGGTTTCGTACGAGCAGTACTTC.

This clone was observed a few times. The chain carries TRBV7-8 and TRBJ1-1; TRBD1 matches 10 bases. After removal of 6 bases from V and 2 bases from J, the junction contained 9 bases not matched to a gene. This CDR3 has 16 amino acids. The V gene's germline CDR1 is SGHVS and CDR2 FQNEAQ. The CDR3 nucleotides read TGTGCCAGCAGGGAAGGGACAGGGGCCGACAACACTGAAGCTTTCTTT. Its protein product is CASREGTGADNTEAFF.

Here the CDR3 reads CASSAREERTNEKLFF. The CDR3 nucleotides read TGTGCCAGCAGCGCCAGGGAAGAGAGAACTAATGAAAAACTGTTTTTT. V and J are TRBV7-8 and TRBJ1-4, with D possibly matching TRBD1 (5 bases). Trimming took off 5 bases at V and 1 base at J, with 14 bases between the two ends. Germline-derived CDR1 and CDR2 are SGHVS and FQNEAQ. CDR3 length: 16 amino acids.

The chain combines TRBV29-1 with TRBJ1-1; 7 positions match TRBD1. Germline assignment: CDR1 SQVTM and CDR2 ANQGSEA. The CDR3 spans 13 residues. The V and J ends lost 6 bases and 11 bases, in that order; junction bases with no gene match: 15. The CDR3: CSVEDGTAVGAFF. CDR3 bases: TGCAGCGTCGAGGATGGGACAGCCGTGGGGGCTTTCTTT.

The chain employs TRBV9 and TRBJ1-3, with no clear D. Germline CDR1 and CDR2: SGDLS and YYNGEE. CDR3 size: 15 residues. The ends were cut back, 1 base at V and 2 bases at J, with 10 bases in the middle. CDR3 sequence: CASSVQPGAGNTIYF. The DNA of the CDR3 is TGTGCCAGCAGCGTACAGCCTGGGGCTGGAAACACCATATATTTT.